Sequencing of this TCR beta chain was carried out in a study of shared clonotypes between healthy human individuals. An even split of each subset's genomic DNA across several immunoSEQ plates was performed. Clones were read by immunoSEQ multiplex PCR, and TCRdb kept only the in-frame ones, dropping some. The data show around 510,000 clones, roughly 79% seen once. There are a few counts of this clone. V was cut by 5 bases and J by 3 bases, with 17 bases left in between. The CDR3 spans 15 residues. Germline values: CDR1 SGHTA, CDR2 FQGNSA. Researchers drew on about 90 million PBMCs for genomic DNA from unsorted samples.

The V call is TRBV7-2, the J call TRBJ2-7; the D gene is possibly TRBD2 (6 bases). The specimen was PBMCs. The TCR comes from a woman in her thirties or forties in good health. Some clones in this sample may be carry-over from other donors' samples. The CDR3 DNA reads as TGTGCCAGCAGCCCCCAATGGGGAGGTGGCTACGAGCAGTACTTC. This translates into CASSPQWGGGYEQYF.